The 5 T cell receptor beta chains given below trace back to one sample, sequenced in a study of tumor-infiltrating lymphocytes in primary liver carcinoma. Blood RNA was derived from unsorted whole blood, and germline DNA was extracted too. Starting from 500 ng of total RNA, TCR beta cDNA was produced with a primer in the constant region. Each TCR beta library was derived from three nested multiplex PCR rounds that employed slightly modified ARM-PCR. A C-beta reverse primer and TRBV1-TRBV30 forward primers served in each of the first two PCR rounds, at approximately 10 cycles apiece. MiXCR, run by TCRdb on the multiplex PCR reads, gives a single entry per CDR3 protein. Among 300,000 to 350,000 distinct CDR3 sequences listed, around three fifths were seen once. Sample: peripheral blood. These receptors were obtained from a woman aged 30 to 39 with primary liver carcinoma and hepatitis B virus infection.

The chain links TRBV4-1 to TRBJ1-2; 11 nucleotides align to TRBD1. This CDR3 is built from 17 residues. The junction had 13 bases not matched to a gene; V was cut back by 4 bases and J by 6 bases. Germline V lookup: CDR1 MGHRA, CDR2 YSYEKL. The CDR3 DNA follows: TGCGCCAGCAGCCCTCCTACTCGTCCGGGACAGGGGGATGGCTACACCTTC. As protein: CASSPPTRPGQGDGYTF.

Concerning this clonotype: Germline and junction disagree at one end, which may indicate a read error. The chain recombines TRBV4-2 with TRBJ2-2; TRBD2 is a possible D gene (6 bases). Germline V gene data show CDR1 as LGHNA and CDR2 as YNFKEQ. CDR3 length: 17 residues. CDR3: CVSSHPVGGLNTGELFF. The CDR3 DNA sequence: TGTGTCAGCAGCCACCCCGTGGGGGGTTTAAACACCGGGGAACTGTTTTTT.

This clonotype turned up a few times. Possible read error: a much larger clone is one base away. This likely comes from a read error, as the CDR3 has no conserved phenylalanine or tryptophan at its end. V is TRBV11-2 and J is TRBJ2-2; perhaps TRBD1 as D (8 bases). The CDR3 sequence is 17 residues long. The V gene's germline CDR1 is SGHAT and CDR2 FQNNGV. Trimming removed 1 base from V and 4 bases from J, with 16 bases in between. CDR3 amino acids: CASSLAGGQAGTGELFV. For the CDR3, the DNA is TGTGCCAGCAGCTTAGCGGGGGGACAGGCGGGCACCGGGGAGCTGTTTGTT.

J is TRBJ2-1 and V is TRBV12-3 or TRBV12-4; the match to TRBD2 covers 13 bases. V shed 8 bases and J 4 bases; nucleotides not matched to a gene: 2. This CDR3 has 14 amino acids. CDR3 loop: CASAGLAGYNEQFF. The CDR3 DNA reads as TGTGCCAGCGCGGGACTAGCGGGGTACAATGAGCAGTTCTTC.

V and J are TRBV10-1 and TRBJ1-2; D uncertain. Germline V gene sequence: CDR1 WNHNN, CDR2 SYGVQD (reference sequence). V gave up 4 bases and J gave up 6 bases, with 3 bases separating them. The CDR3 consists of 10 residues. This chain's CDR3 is CASSGHGYTF. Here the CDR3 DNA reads TGCGCCAGCAGTGGCCATGGCTACACCTTC.